The entry below describes one T cell receptor beta chain. This clonotype showed up just a few times. The antigen it binds to is not known. Base qualities are not provided; no much larger clone lies one nucleotide away. These data belong to a study of T-cell memory formation after mild COVID-19 listed by TCRdb under 2021. General notes on the study: TCR sequence clusters from the two donors were largely donor specific. The cohort comprised two young, previously healthy adult volunteers, one female and one male. T-cell clones expanding and contracting after mild COVID-19 in two donors were tracked by longitudinal TCRalpha and TCRbeta repertoire sequencing. Overall results and qualifications from the work: Contracting CD4+ clones were found mainly in CM and EM memory subsets, while CD8+ clones were enriched in EMRA. The detection of some responding clones in pre-infection memory suggests that pre-existing cross-reactive memory T cells joined the SARS-CoV-2 response. SARS-CoV-2 specificity of the second-wave clones peaking on day 37 was not confirmed. Only two mild cases were covered by the study, and larger cohorts that include severe cases with pre-infection samples were considered necessary. Balanced CD4/CD8 phenotypes were observed for clones contracting from day 15 to 85, whereas a bias towards CD4+ was observed for a second wave of clones expanding from day 15 to 37.

Inclusive of the bounding cysteine and phenylalanine, the CDR3 is 14 residues long. The kept DNA is CDR3 alone, 42 bases in frame from the first base. The germline V gene gives CDR1 as SGHRS and CDR2 as YFSETQ. Relative to germline, V is 4 bases shorter and J is 4 bases shorter, with 14 bases between their ends. Ficoll-Paque density gradient centrifugation was the method used to isolate PBMCs. TCRdb shows the sequencer as Illumina NovaSeq 6000. TCRalpha and TCRbeta cDNA libraries were built by 5'RACE with constant-segment primers, adding sample barcodes and unique molecular identifiers. RNA was extracted from every sample with Trizol reagent. Library amplification was performed in two PCR steps, and a second sample barcode and Illumina TruSeq adapters were introduced in the second step. Sequencing of the libraries was done on an Illumina NovaSeq, producing 2 x 150 bp paired-end reads. From the authors' description of their analysis: The reads were demultiplexed and collapsed into UMI-guided consensus sequences using migec v1.2.7. Using mixcr v2.1.11, UMI consensuses were aligned to TRA and TRB V and J templates and then assembled into clonotypes. A clonotype was counted as expanded or contracted only if both edgeR and NoisET called the change significant, with noise models trained on biological replicates. For edgeR calls, the cutoffs were a false discovery rate-adjusted p below 0.01 and a log2 fold-change threshold of 1. PCA with hierarchical clustering of max-normalized trajectories of the 1000 most abundant clonotypes was used as exploratory dynamics analysis. The CD4 or CD8 phenotype of responding clones was assigned using the separately sequenced CD4+ and CD8+ repertoires. TCRdb cleaned the public reads at Q25 with fastp, built clones with MiXCR and kept in-frame beta chains. One record per CDR3 amino acid sequence lists the most common genes and DNA. The V and J calls follow TCRdb's processing rather than the paper's. Counted in this sample were around 130,000 distinct CDR3 sequences; around 15% of them appeared once. Approximately 5.2% of the sample comes from the top ten.

The source of this sequence is a man between 18 and 29 years old who had mild COVID-19 (a few samples of this study predate the infection). The sample titles of this study are shuffled in the database, so cell type and time point are left out; the donor was told from shared clones. The chain uses TRBV5-1 and TRBJ1-1; a tentative D call is TRBD1 (6 bases match). Sample: PBMCs or a T cell subset sorted from them (not recorded which). Here is the DNA: TGCGCCAGCAGCCCACAGGGAGGGAGCACTGAAGCTTTCTTT. It translates as CASSPQGGSTEAFF.